Presented here are 11 T cell receptor beta chains from one specimen sequenced in a study of control samples from healthy donors and cancer patients. TCRdb's table, derived via immunoSEQ multiplex PCR, lists solely in-frame clones and lacks some. Among some 100,000 clones listed, more than 85% were seen once. The specimen sequenced was blood. The receptors shown here come from a man aged 18 to 29 in good health.

The gene calls are TRBV6-1 and TRBJ1-2, with 9 nucleotides matching TRBD1. The V and J ends lost 1 base and 8 bases, in that order; junction bases with no gene match: 5. CDR1 is MNHNS, CDR2 SASEGT, per germline. The CDR3 covers 14 residues. The CDR3 DNA reads TGTGCCAGCAGTGAAGGGTGGACAGGGGCCGGCTACACCTTC. Translating it yields CASSEGWTGAGYTF.

J is TRBJ2-7 and V is TRBV7-9; 9 nucleotides match TRBD1. The CDR3 is made up of 15 amino acids. Germline CDR1 SEHNR, CDR2 FQNEAQ (reference sequence). The V segment lost 5 bases and the J segment 3 bases; nucleotides outside the gene matches: 8. The CDR3 loop reads CASSAHWDRDYEQYF. CDR3 in DNA: TGTGCCAGCAGCGCACATTGGGACAGGGACTACGAGCAGTACTTC.

V is TRBV5-6 and J is TRBJ1-2; maybe TRBD1 (5 bases). Germline V gene sequence: CDR1 SGHDT, CDR2 YYEEEE. V was clipped by 2 bases and J by 8 bases, with 13 bases between them. The CDR3 runs to 13 residues. CDR3 region: CASSFLQGYGYTF. The CDR3 coding sequence is TGTGCCAGCAGCTTTCTTCAGGGTTACGGCTACACCTTC.

This chain links TRBV12-5 with TRBJ2-7, with D maybe TRBD2 (6 bases). Germline CDR1 is LGHNT and CDR2 is FRNRAP. This CDR3 spans 14 amino acids. V was clipped by 7 bases and J by 2 bases, with 15 bases between them. The CDR3 DNA follows: TGTGCTAGTGCCGCCTCGGGAGTGACCTACGAGCAGTACTTC. As protein: CASAASGVTYEQYF.

The CDR3 DNA follows: TGTGCCAGCAGTTTCCGGACAGGGCGCTACGAGCAGTACTTC. Protein: CASSFRTGRYEQYF. The rearrangement links TRBV27 to TRBJ2-7; 8 nucleotides agree with TRBD1. Per germline, CDR1 MNHEY and CDR2 SMNVEV (reference sequence). Unmatched junction bases numbered 4, after V lost 3 bases and J lost 3 bases. The CDR3 is 14 residues long.

The V call is TRBV27, the J call TRBJ2-7, with 8 positions matching TRBD1. V was pared by 2 bases and J by 4 bases, with 13 bases of the junction left unmatched. CDR3 length: 17 residues. Germline CDR1 MNHEY, CDR2 SMNVEV (reference sequence). The CDR3 nucleotides read TGTGCCAGCAGTTTACGTCTTTCGAGACAGGGGCAATACGAGCAGTACTTC. Its protein product is CASSLRLSRQGQYEQYF.

J is TRBJ1-3 and V is TRBV19, with TRBD1 matching 7 bases. The trim removed 6 bases at V and 2 bases at J, leaving 7 bases unmatched. This CDR3 spans 15 amino acids. Germline values: CDR1 LNHDA, CDR2 SQIVND (reference sequence). DNA of the CDR3: TGTGCCAGTAGCGCTACAGGGGTTCCTGGAAACACCATATATTTT. Translated, it gives CASSATGVPGNTIYF.

The genes are TRBV2 and TRBJ2-1, with D unresolved. The germline V and J ends were trimmed by 6 bases and 0 bases, with 12 bases remaining between them. Germline lookup yields CDR1 SNHLY and CDR2 FYNNEI. The CDR3 consists of 15 residues. The DNA of the CDR3 is TGTGCCAGCAGGGTCGACTCTAGCTCCTACAATGAGCAGTTCTTC. Translation gives CASRVDSSSYNEQFF.

The J gene is TRBJ2-2, the V gene TRBV11-3; no clear D gene. The V end lost 2 bases, the J end lost 1 base, and 23 bases lay between the germline ends. The germline gives CDR1 SGHNT, CDR2 YENEEA. The CDR3 is made up of 20 amino acids. The chain's CDR3 is CASSLNNGSIPPMNTGELFF. CDR3 sequence (DNA): TGTGCCAGCAGCTTAAATAATGGGTCCATCCCGCCTATGAACACCGGGGAGCTGTTTTTT.

The chain joins TRBV19 to TRBJ1-4; 7 nucleotides line up with TRBD1. Germline values: CDR1 LNHDA, CDR2 SQIVND (reference sequence). The CDR3 loop spans 17 amino acids. After removal of 4 bases from V and 5 bases from J, the junction contained 13 bases not matched to a gene. The CDR3 here is CASSTQWPRGRNEKLFF. DNA of the CDR3: TGTGCCAGTAGTACACAATGGCCGAGGGGGCGCAATGAAAAACTGTTTTTT.

The rearrangement joins TRBV4-3 to TRBJ1-4, with D possibly TRBD1 on 6 matching bases. CDR3 size: 14 residues. CDR1 is LGHNA, CDR2 YSLEER, per germline. V was shortened by 3 bases and J by 10 bases, with 15 bases between the two germline ends. CDR3 DNA: TGCGCCAGCAGCCAGGACACAAAACAGGGAAAACTGTTTTTT. This translates into CASSQDTKQGKLFF.